These 8 T cell receptor beta chains came from one sample sequenced in a study of T-cell reconstitution after alpha-beta-depleted transplantation in children. Unique molecular identifiers featured in how the TCRbeta library was prepared. Each CDR3 protein gets one entry after TCRdb re-called the PCR reads with MiXCR. The sample consists of 450,000 to 600,000 distinct CDR3 sequences, under 15% of them appearing once. The sample here was PBMCs, mostly from graft donor cells, taken 360 days after TCRalphabeta/CD19-depleted stem cell transplant. Source of these receptors: a male patient under 18 who had a stem cell transplant for acute myeloid leukemia, so the T cells may come from the graft donor.

V and J are TRBV24-1 and TRBJ2-7; D not resolved. V was shortened by 7 bases and J by 0 bases, with 18 bases between the two germline ends. Germline V gene sequence: CDR1 KGHDR, CDR2 SFDVKD. The CDR3 spans 16 residues. The CDR3 DNA reads TGTGCCACCAGGGGCCTCCTGGACCTGAGCTCCTACGAGCAGTACTTC. The encoded protein is CATRGLLDLSSYEQYF.

The chain employs TRBV7-6 and TRBJ2-5; TRBD1 matches 7 bases. Germline CDR1 SGHVS, CDR2 FNYEAQ. The V segment lost 10 bases and the J segment 5 bases; nucleotides outside the gene matches: 1. This CDR3 region has 10 residues. CDR3 bases: TGTGCCACCAGGGGGGAGACCCAGTACTTC. This gives the protein CATRGETQYF.

The rearrangement uses TRBV9 and TRBJ2-7, with TRBD2 identical over 8 bases. Germline V CDR1 and CDR2: SGDLS, YYNGEE. Unmatched junction bases numbered 14, after V lost 3 bases and J lost 3 bases. The length of the CDR3 is 17 residues. The CDR3 DNA is TGTGCCAGCAGCGCAGTAGCCACCGGGACTAGGAGCTACGAGCAGTACTTC. This sequence encodes CASSAVATGTRSYEQYF.

The table lists this clonotype with a few counts. The V and J genes are TRBV20-1 and TRBJ2-3; unclear D gene. Germline CDR1 is DFQATT and CDR2 is SNEGSKA (reference sequence). The CDR3 is 13 residues long. V dropped 0 bases and J dropped 4 bases, with 8 bases sitting between them. In DNA form, the CDR3 reads TGCAGTGCTAGAGATAGGAAGGCAGATACGCAGTATTTT. Protein sequence: CSARDRKADTQYF.

This clonotype occurred many times. This chain joins TRBV20-1 and TRBJ2-5; maybe TRBD2 (6 bases). This CDR3 has 12 amino acids. V was clipped by 6 bases and J by 2 bases, with 10 bases between them. The germline V gene has CDR1 DFQATT and CDR2 SNEGSKA (reference sequence). The CDR3, as DNA: TGCAGTGCGGGGAGGACTCAAGAGACCCAGTACTTC. Translating gives CSAGRTQETQYF.

This clonotype was counted a few times. V and J are TRBV20-1 and TRBJ2-7, with 11 bases aligning to TRBD2. CDR3 length equals 13 residues. The V segment lost 6 bases and the J segment 6 bases; nucleotides outside the gene matches: 7. The germline CDR1 and CDR2 sequences are DFQATT and SNEGSKA (reference sequence). The CDR3 sequence is CSAGLAAQGEQYF. The CDR3, as DNA: TGCAGTGCGGGACTAGCGGCTCAGGGCGAGCAGTACTTC.

The sample holds many counts of this clonotype. The chain recombines TRBV7-9 with TRBJ2-7; D remains unclear. Germline V gives CDR1 SEHNR, CDR2 FQNEAQ (reference sequence). This CDR3 spans 13 amino acids. Trimming removed 2 bases at V and 12 bases at J, with 17 bases between. The CDR3 DNA follows: TGTGCCAGCAGCTTATTATCCAGTCCAAGGGCGTACTTC. It specifies CASSLLSSPRAYF.

The rearrangement uses TRBV20-1 and TRBJ2-7; 8 bases agree with TRBD2. The CDR3 is 13 amino acids. Germline CDR1 is DFQATT and CDR2 is SNEGSKA (reference sequence). Unmatched junction bases numbered 9, after V lost 5 bases and J lost 6 bases. CDR3 sequence: CSAGLASWGEQYF. In nucleotides, the CDR3 is TGCAGTGCTGGACTAGCCAGTTGGGGCGAGCAGTACTTC.